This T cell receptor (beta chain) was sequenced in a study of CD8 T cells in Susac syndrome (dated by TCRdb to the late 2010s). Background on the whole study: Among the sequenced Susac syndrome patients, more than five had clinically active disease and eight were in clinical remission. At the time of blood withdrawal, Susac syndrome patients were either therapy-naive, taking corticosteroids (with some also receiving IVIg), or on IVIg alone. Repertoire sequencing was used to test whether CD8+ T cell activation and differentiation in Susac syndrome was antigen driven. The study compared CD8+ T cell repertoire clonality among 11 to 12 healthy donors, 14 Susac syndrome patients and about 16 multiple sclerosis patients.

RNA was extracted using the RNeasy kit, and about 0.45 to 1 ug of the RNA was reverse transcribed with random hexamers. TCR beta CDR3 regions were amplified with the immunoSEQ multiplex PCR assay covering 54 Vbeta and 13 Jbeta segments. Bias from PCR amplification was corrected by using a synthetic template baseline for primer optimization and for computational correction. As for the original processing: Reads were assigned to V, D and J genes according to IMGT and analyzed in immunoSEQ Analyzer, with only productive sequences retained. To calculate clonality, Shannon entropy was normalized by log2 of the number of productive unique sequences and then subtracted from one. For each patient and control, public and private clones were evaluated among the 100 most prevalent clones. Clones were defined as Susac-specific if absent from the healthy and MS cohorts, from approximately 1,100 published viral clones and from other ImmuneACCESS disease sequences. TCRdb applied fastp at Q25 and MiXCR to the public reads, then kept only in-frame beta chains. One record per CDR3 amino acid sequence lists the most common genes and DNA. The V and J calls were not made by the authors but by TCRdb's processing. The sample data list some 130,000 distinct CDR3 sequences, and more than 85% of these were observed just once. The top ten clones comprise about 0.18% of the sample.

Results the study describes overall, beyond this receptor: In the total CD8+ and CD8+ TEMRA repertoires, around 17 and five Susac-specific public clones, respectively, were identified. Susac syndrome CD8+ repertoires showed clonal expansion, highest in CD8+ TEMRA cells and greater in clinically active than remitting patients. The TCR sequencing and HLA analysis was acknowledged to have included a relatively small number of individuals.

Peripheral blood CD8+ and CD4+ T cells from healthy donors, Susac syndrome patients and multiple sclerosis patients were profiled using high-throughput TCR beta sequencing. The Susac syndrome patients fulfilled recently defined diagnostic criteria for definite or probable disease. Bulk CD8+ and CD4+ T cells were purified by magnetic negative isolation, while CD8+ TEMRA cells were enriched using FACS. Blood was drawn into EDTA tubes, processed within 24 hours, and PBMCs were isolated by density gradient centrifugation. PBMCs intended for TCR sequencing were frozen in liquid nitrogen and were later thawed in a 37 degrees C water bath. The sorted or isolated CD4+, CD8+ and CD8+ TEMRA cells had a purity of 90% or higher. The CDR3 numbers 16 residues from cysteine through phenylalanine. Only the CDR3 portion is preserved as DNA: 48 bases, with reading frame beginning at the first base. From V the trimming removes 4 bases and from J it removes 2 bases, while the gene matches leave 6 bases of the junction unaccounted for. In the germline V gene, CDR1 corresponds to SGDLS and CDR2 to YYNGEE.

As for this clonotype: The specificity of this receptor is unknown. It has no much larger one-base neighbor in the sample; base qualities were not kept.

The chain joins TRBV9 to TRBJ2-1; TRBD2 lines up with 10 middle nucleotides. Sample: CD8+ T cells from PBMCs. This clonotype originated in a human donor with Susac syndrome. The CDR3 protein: CASSPLLAGPYNEQFF. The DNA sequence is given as TGTGCCAGCAGCCCACTACTAGCGGGGCCCTACAATGAGCAGTTCTTC.